This T cell receptor (beta chain) was sequenced in a study of blood T cells in healthy people across ages. Findings and caveats of the study: CMV infection status of these donors was not known.

V was trimmed by 2 bases and J by 5 bases, leaving 15 bases between them. The germline V gene encodes CDR1 MNHEY and CDR2 SVGEGT. CDR3 size: 15 residues. For this clonotype: What it binds is not known.

Primers used in a second PCR of roughly 7 to 12 cycles were a sample-barcoded 5' primer and a J-beta primer mix. TCRdb recomputed calls from the 5' RACE reads with MiXCR, one row per CDR3 protein. This sample has around 800,000 distinct CDR3 sequences, with about a quarter found just once. The same data also contributed to another study, on T cells of mothers and their children. From that second work: A few healthy Caucasian mothers, along with their six children, served as the donors.

The receptor was derived from a boy aged 5-17 years in good health. The J gene is TRBJ2-5, the V gene TRBV6-2 or TRBV6-3; D is possibly TRBD2 (6 bases). Source material: blood. The CDR3 coding sequence is TGTGCCAGCAGTTACGCTATGACTAGGGCGGAGACCCAGTACTTC. This translates into CASSYAMTRAETQYF.